The 9 T cell receptor beta chains below were found in one sample sequenced in a study of shared clonotypes between healthy human individuals. Produced via immunoSEQ multiplex PCR; TCRdb's table is partial and in-frame only. The sample lists about 1.5 million clones, 95% to 99% occurring once. Input material: naive CD4+ T cells sorted from blood. Subset defined: CD45RA+ positively selected. The receptors were gathered from a man aged 25-45 years in good health.

The chain's CDR3 is CASSLPKGLLSYEQYF. The CDR3 DNA reads TGTGCCAGCAGTCTGCCGAAGGGACTACTATCCTACGAGCAGTACTTC. The chain couples TRBV28 to TRBJ2-7; TRBD2 agrees at 7 bases. The trim removed 5 bases at V and 1 base at J, leaving 11 bases unmatched. Germline lookup yields CDR1 MDHEN and CDR2 SYDVKM. This CDR3 is built from 16 residues.

The chain links TRBV2 to TRBJ1-4; D possibly corresponds to TRBD1 (5 bases). Germline V CDR1 and CDR2: SNHLY, FYNNEI. CDR3 length: 15 residues. V shed 6 bases and J shed 3 bases, with 14 bases lying between them. CDR3 protein: CASRGEGLANEKLFF. Written as DNA, the CDR3 is TGTGCCAGCAGGGGCGAGGGGTTGGCTAATGAAAAACTGTTTTTT.

V usage is TRBV9 and J usage is TRBJ2-1; perhaps TRBD1 as D (5 bases). Trimming took 4 bases from V and 7 from J, leaving 15 bases between them. The CDR3 loop spans 14 amino acids. Germline lookup yields CDR1 SGDLS and CDR2 YYNGEE. The CDR3 DNA reads as TGTGCCAGCAGCCTTCGCGGCAGGGAAAATGAGCAGTTCTTC. The encoded protein is CASSLRGRENEQFF.

CDR3 amino acids: CASSLSPRELFF. The CDR3 region has the DNA TGTGCCAGCAGCCTGTCTCCAAGGGAGCTGTTTTTT. The chain carries TRBV28 and TRBJ2-2; D uncertain. The CDR3 totals 12 residues. Germline-derived CDR1 and CDR2 are MDHEN and SYDVKM. Trimming pared 6 bases from V and 9 bases from J, leaving 11 bases between. Filled out from reference TRBV28 and TRBJ2-2, the complete variable domain reads DVKVTQSSRYLVKRTGEKVFLECVQDMDHENMFWYRQDPGLGLRLIYFSYDVKMKEKGDIPEGYSVSREKKERFSLILESASTNQTSMYLCASSLSPRELFFGEGSRLTVL.

V is TRBV7-8 and J is TRBJ2-7; D uncertain. In germline, CDR1 is SGHVS, CDR2 FQNEAQ. Trimming stripped 5 bases from V and 9 bases from J, with 11 bases between. This CDR3 is built from 11 residues. CDR3 coding DNA: TGTGCCAGCAGCGCCCTATTGTGGCAGTACTTC. Translating gives CASSALLWQYF.

The V and J genes are TRBV9 and TRBJ2-7; D is uncertain. Germline assignment: CDR1 SGDLS and CDR2 YYNGEE. CDR3 length: 16 residues. Trimming pared 0 bases from V and 7 bases from J, leaving 20 bases between. CDR3 amino acids: CASSVALMPALGEQYF. As DNA, the CDR3 is TGTGCCAGCAGCGTAGCTCTGATGCCTGCCCTCGGGGAGCAGTACTTC.

This chain connects TRBV7-8 to TRBJ2-1; D possibly uses TRBD1 or TRBD2 (5 bases each). The CDR3 length is 15 residues. From germline, CDR1 is SGHVS and CDR2 FQNEAQ. V shed 3 bases and J shed 8 bases, with 17 bases lying between them. CDR3 residues: CASSFLARGTDEQFF. The CDR3 DNA is TGTGCCAGCAGCTTTCTCGCACGGGGCACAGATGAGCAGTTCTTC.

The chain carries TRBV10-3 and TRBJ1-5; D remains ambiguous. Germline CDR1 ENHRY, CDR2 SYGVKD. The CDR3 covers 14 residues. With 8 bases removed from V and 6 bases from J, the gap between germline ends came to 17 bases. The CDR3, as DNA: TGTGCCATCTCGGACGCATCTATGAGTCAGCCCCAGCATTTT. It specifies CAISDASMSQPQHF.

This clone appeared once. V gene TRBV7-9 combines with J gene TRBJ2-7; unclear D gene. This CDR3 spans 15 amino acids. V gave up 4 bases and J gave up 2 bases, with 15 bases separating them. Germline V lookup: CDR1 SEHNR, CDR2 FQNEAQ (reference sequence). CDR3 sequence reads: CASSYGRRFPYEQYF. In nucleotides, the CDR3 is TGTGCCAGCAGCTACGGACGGAGATTTCCCTACGAGCAGTACTTC.